The sequence of this T cell receptor beta chain was determined in a study of T-cell reconstitution after alpha-beta-depleted transplantation in children. Study-level results: Several hundred expanded graft clones reportedly supplied alpha-beta T cells about two months after transplant.

Preparing the TCRbeta library involved the use of unique molecular identifiers. Using its own MiXCR run on the PCR reads, TCRdb lists one record per CDR3 protein. The table lists about 200,000 distinct CDR3 sequences, approximately 8.4% of them singletons, with 35% in the top ten. This clonotype was picked up many times. The antigen is not known. The CDR3 sequence is 16 residues long. The V and J ends lost 4 bases and 3 bases respectively, with 15 bases between them. Germline V lookup: CDR1 MDHEN, CDR2 SYDVKM. This sequence originates from a male patient aged 2-9 years who had a stem cell transplant for acute myeloid leukemia, so the T cells may come from the graft donor. The V gene is TRBV28, the J gene TRBJ2-2; a possible D gene is TRBD2 (7 bases). The sample in question was PBMCs, mostly from graft donor cells, obtained 360 days after TCRalphabeta/CD19-depleted stem cell transplant. The chain's CDR3 is CASSSRRGADTGELFF. The CDR3 region has the DNA TGTGCCAGCAGTTCCCGTCGGGGGGCAGACACCGGGGAGCTGTTTTTT.